The T cell receptor beta chain described here comes from a study of human T cells and chemical hapten exposure. The germline V gene encodes CDR1 SGHTA and CDR2 FQGNSA. Between the trimmed V and J ends, which lost 1 base and 0 bases, there was a span of 14 bases. The CDR3 runs to 17 residues. This clonotype is medium-sized by share. Regarding time point: healthy volunteer bleed at 2 weeks. Blood, whole and unfractionated, served as the source for total RNA extraction. Original data processing: TCRs per sample had a median of around 98,000 and ranged from about 20,000 to 700,000. One entry per CDR3 protein, called by TCRdb with MiXCR from the RACE reads. The V and J calls were determined by TCRdb, not by the authors. Among tens of thousands of distinct CDR3 sequences listed, around 7.4% were seen once.

The receptor comes from a human donor in good health. Some clones in this sample may be carry-over from other donors' samples. The chain is built from TRBV7-2 and TRBJ2-3; D ambiguous. Sample: whole blood. This chain's CDR3 is CASSLESRSASTDTQYF. As DNA, the CDR3 is TGTGCCAGCAGCTTAGAGTCGCGGAGCGCTAGCACAGATACGCAGTATTTT.